Listed below are T cell receptor beta chains from one sample, sequenced in a study of shared clonotypes between healthy human individuals. Measured with immunoSEQ multiplex PCR; TCRdb has only the in-frame clones, and not every one. The sample carries around 600,000 clones, almost 97% recorded once. The sequencing sample was made of naive CD4+ T cells sorted from blood. The receptor source for this set is a woman aged 30 to 39 in good health. Each CDR3 is given with its conserved first and last residue. Fields, in order: V gene, clone size, J gene, D gene, CDR3 length, CDR3 protein, CDR3 DNA. The D gene is left open where the match is weak. Where a row states a size, it is once, few, many or the class of an expanded clone; other rows omit it.

>TRBV5-1|.|TRBJ2-7|.|14
CASSLGLSTYEQYF
TGCGCCAGCAGCTTGGGGCTATCAACCTACGAGCAGTACTTC
>TRBV7-2|.|TRBJ2-4|TRBD2|15
CASSLISGRAAIQYF
TGTGCCAGCAGCTTAATTAGCGGGAGGGCCGCCATTCAGTACTTC
>TRBV27|.|TRBJ2-1|TRBD2|17
CASSLRYGTSGANEQFF
TGTGCCAGCAGTTTAAGGTACGGGACTAGCGGGGCCAATGAGCAGTTCTTC
>TRBV27|.|TRBJ2-7|.|17
CASSLRGWSQWGDEQYF
TGTGCCAGCAGTTTACGGGGCTGGAGCCAGTGGGGAGACGAGCAGTACTTC
>TRBV19|once|TRBJ1-2|.|14
CASSKGGWSYGYTF
TGTGCCAGTAGTAAAGGAGGATGGTCCTATGGCTACACCTTC
>TRBV13|.|TRBJ1-1|.|13
CASSLRRYYEAFF
TGTGCCAGCAGCTTAAGGCGGTACTATGAAGCTTTCTTT
>TRBV28|once|TRBJ1-5|.|17
CASSSAEQGSSNQPQHF
TGTGCCAGCAGTTCGGCAGAACAGGGCTCTAGCAATCAGCCCCAGCATTTT
>TRBV28|.|TRBJ2-7|.|16
CASSWVQGRTLYEQYF
TGTGCCAGCAGTTGGGTCCAGGGCCGAACCCTCTACGAGCAGTACTTC
>TRBV7-2|.|TRBJ2-5|TRBD2|16
CATSGGTSGSRETQYF
TGTGCTACGTCGGGCGGGACTAGCGGGAGTCGGGAGACCCAGTACTTC
>TRBV13|.|TRBJ1-1|.|14
CASSLRTENTEAFF
TGTGCCAGCAGCCTACGGACGGAAAACACTGAAGCTTTCTTT
>TRBV7-8|.|TRBJ2-7|TRBD2|18
CASSWDSGLAISSYEQYF
TGTGCCAGCAGCTGGGATTCGGGACTAGCAATTTCGTCCTACGAGCAGTACTTC
>TRBV27|.|TRBJ2-5|TRBD2|16
CASSLAGGPVQETQYF
TGTGCCAGCAGTTTAGCGGGAGGGCCGGTCCAAGAGACCCAGTACTTC
>TRBV6-5|.|TRBJ2-5|.|12
CASSYPAGEQYF
TGTGCCAGCAGTTACCCGGCCGGGGAGCAGTACTTC
>TRBV7-9|.|TRBJ2-5|.|13
CASSLAALETQYF
TGTGCCAGCAGCTTAGCGGCACTAGAGACCCAGTACTTC
>TRBV25-1|.|TRBJ1-2|.|13
CASSQGNYYGYTF
TGTGCCAGCAGCCAAGGCAATTACTATGGCTACACCTTC
>TRBV10-1|.|TRBJ1-1|.|14
CASGVGGVNTEAFF
TGCGCCAGTGGAGTGGGAGGTGTGAACACTGAAGCTTTCTTT
>TRBV5-1|.|TRBJ2-5|.|12
CASSTQQETQYF
TGCGCCAGCAGCACTCAACAAGAGACCCAGTACTTC
>TRBV4-1|.|TRBJ2-2|TRBD2|18
CASSSLDVAGSNTGELFF
TGCGCCAGCAGCTCCCTGGACGTAGCGGGGTCGAACACCGGGGAGCTGTTTTTT
>TRBV7-9|.|TRBJ2-7|.|13
CASRTERAYEQYF
TGTGCCAGCAGGACCGAGAGAGCCTACGAGCAGTACTTC
>TRBV7-9|.|TRBJ2-5|.|14
CASSLVAGEETQYF
TGTGCCAGCAGCTTAGTTGCAGGGGAAGAGACCCAGTACTTC
>TRBV28|.|TRBJ2-7|TRBD2|14
CASSLTSGSYEQYF
TGTGCCAGCAGCCTGACTAGCGGGAGTTACGAGCAGTACTTC
>TRBV2|.|TRBJ1-1|.|15
CASREQTGFDTEAFF
TGTGCCAGCAGAGAGCAAACAGGGTTTGACACTGAAGCTTTCTTT
>TRBV5-4|.|TRBJ2-1|.|12
CASSRQGGMQFF
TGTGCCAGCAGCCGACAGGGAGGGATGCAGTTCTTC
>TRBV13|.|TRBJ2-2|.|17
CASSPTPFRSGSGELFF
TGTGCCAGCAGCCCGACCCCGTTCCGGTCGGGGTCCGGGGAGCTGTTTTTT
>TRBV18|.|TRBJ1-4|.|18
CASSPQWTPLSQSEKLFF
TGTGCCAGCTCACCACAATGGACACCTCTGTCACAGAGTGAAAAACTGTTTTTT
>TRBV5-5|.|TRBJ2-7|.|15
CASSLSPGDSYEQYF
TGTGCCAGCAGCTTGAGTCCGGGAGACTCCTACGAGCAGTACTTC
>TRBV27|.|TRBJ2-2|.|14
CASSLGPNTGELFF
TGTGCCAGCAGTTTGGGGCCGAACACCGGGGAGCTGTTTTTT
>TRBV18|.|TRBJ2-5|.|15
CASSLTGAGGETQYF
TGTGCCAGCTCACTTACAGGGGCCGGGGGAGAGACCCAGTACTTC
>TRBV6-5|once|TRBJ2-2|.|14
CASSYSNSRLELFF
TGTGCCAGCAGTTACTCGAATAGCCGACTGGAGCTGTTTTTT
>TRBV7-6|.|TRBJ2-7|.|13
CASRRAGTYEQYF
TGTGCCAGCAGGAGGGCGGGGACCTACGAGCAGTACTTC
>TRBV5-1|.|TRBJ2-7|.|17
CASSLGDGSGSSYEQYF
TGCGCCAGCAGCTTGGGAGATGGCAGCGGAAGCTCCTACGAGCAGTACTTC
>TRBV5-1|.|TRBJ2-2|.|14
CASNTGIVGGELFF
TGCGCCAGCAATACAGGGATTGTCGGCGGGGAGCTGTTTTTT
>TRBV5-1|.|TRBJ2-4|.|14
CASSLEATKNIQYF
TGCGCCAGCAGCTTGGAAGCGACCAAAAACATTCAGTACTTC
>TRBV28|.|TRBJ2-7|.|14
CASALPKGTSEQYF
TGTGCCAGCGCCCTCCCGAAGGGGACCAGCGAGCAGTACTTC
>TRBV15|.|TRBJ2-7|.|15
CATSRDQVGGYEQYF
TGTGCCACCAGCAGAGATCAAGTGGGTGGCTACGAGCAGTACTTC
>TRBV6-1|.|TRBJ2-3|.|14
CASRTGIHTDTQYF
TGTGCCAGCAGAACCGGGATCCACACAGATACGCAGTATTTT
>TRBV5-4|.|TRBJ2-1|.|14
CASSLEWSDNEQFF
TGTGCCAGCAGCTTGGAGTGGTCGGACAATGAGCAGTTCTTC
>TRBV5-8|.|TRBJ2-1|TRBD2|15
CASSLERLAGVEQFF
TGTGCCAGCAGCTTGGAGCGTCTAGCGGGAGTTGAGCAGTTCTTC
>TRBV14|.|TRBJ2-7|TRBD1|18
CASSQDRGRQGGTYEQYF
TGTGCCAGCAGCCAAGATAGGGGACGACAGGGGGGTACCTACGAGCAGTACTTC
>TRBV5-6|.|TRBJ1-2|.|14
CASSFGQGTYGYTF
TGTGCCAGCAGCTTTGGTCAGGGAACCTATGGCTACACCTTC
>TRBV11-1|.|TRBJ1-4|TRBD1|15
CASSSRQGRGEKLFF
TGTGCCAGCAGCTCCCGACAGGGGCGAGGTGAAAAACTGTTTTTT
>TRBV19|.|TRBJ1-4|TRBD1|15
CASNDRERPNEKLFF
TGTGCCAGTAACGACAGGGAGAGGCCTAATGAAAAACTGTTTTTT